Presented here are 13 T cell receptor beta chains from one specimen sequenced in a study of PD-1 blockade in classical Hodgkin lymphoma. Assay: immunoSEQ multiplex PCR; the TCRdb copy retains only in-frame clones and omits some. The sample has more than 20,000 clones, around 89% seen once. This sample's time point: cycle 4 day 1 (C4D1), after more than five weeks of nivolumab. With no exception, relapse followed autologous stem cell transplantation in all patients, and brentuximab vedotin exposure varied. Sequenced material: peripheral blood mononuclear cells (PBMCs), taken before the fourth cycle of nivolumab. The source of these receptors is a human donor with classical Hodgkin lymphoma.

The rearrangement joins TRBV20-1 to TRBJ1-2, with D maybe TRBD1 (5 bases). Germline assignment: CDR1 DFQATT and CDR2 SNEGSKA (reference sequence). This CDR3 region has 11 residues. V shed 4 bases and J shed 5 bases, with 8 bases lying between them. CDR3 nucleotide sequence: TGCAGTGCTAATTGGGGGTATGGCTACACCTTC. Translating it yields CSANWGYGYTF.

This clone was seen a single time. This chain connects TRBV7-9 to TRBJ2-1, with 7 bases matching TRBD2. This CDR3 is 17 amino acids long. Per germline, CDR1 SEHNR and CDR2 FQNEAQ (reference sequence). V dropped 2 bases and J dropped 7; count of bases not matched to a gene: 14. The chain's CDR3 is CASSLPLGRGVWNEQFF. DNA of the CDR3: TGTGCCAGCAGCTTACCCCTGGGTCGGGGGGTTTGGAATGAGCAGTTCTTC.

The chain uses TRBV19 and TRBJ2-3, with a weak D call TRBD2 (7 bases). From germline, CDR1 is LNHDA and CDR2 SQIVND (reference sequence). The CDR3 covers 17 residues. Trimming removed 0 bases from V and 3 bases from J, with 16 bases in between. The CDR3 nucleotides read TGTGCCAGTAGTATAGATGGGGGGGCCGGGGGTACAGATACGCAGTATTTT. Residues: CASSIDGGAGGTDTQYF. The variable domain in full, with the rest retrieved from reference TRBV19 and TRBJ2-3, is DGGITQSPKYLFRKEGQNVTLSCEQNLNHDAMYWYRQDPGQGLRLIYYSQIVNDFQKGDIAEGYSVSREKKESFPLTVTSAQKNPTAFYLCASSIDGGAGGTDTQYFGPGTRLTVL.

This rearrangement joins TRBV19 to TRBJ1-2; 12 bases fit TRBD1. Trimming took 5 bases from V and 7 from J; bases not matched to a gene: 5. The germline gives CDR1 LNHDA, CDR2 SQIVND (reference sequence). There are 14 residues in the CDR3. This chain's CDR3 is CASSPGQGAFGYTF. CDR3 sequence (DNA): TGTGCCAGTAGTCCGGGACAGGGGGCATTTGGCTACACCTTC.

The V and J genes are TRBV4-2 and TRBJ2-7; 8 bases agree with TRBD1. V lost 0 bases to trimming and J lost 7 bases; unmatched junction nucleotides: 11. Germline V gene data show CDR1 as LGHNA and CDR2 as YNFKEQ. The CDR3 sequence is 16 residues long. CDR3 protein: CASSQESGQGTREQYF. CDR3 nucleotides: TGTGCCAGCAGCCAAGAATCCGGACAGGGCACACGGGAGCAGTACTTC.

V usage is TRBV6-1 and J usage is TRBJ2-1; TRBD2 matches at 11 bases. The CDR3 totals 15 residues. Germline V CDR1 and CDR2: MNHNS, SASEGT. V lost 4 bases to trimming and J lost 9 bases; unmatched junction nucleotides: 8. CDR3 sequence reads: CASSVLAGEASEQFF. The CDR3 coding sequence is TGTGCCAGCAGTGTACTAGCGGGGGAGGCCAGTGAGCAGTTCTTC.

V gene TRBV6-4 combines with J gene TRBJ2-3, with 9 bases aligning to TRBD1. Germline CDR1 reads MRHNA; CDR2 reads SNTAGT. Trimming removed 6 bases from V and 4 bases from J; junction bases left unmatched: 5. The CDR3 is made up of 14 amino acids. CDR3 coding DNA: TGTGCCAGCAGCTCCGGGACAGGGTCAGATACGCAGTATTTT. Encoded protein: CASSSGTGSDTQYF.

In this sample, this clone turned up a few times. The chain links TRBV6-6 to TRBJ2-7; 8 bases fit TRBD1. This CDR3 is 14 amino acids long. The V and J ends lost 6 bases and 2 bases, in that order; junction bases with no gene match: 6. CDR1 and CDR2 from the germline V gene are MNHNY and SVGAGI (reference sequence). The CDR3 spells CASSPRDRPYEQYF. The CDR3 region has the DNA TGTGCCAGCAGCCCCCGGGACAGGCCCTACGAGCAGTACTTC.

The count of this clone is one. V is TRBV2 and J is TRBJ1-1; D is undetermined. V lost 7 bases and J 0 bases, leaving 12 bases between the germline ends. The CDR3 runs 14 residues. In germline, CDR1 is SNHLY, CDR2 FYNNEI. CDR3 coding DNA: TGTGCCAGCAAGACTCAGGTTATGAACACTGAAGCTTTCTTT. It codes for CASKTQVMNTEAFF.

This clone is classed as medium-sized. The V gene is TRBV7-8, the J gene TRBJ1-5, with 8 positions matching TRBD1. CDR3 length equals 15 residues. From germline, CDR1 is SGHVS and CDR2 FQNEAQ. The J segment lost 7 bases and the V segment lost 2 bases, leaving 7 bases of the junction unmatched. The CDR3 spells CASSLRQGPSQPQHF. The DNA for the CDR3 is TGTGCCAGCAGCTTACGACAGGGGCCTAGCCAGCCCCAGCATTTT.

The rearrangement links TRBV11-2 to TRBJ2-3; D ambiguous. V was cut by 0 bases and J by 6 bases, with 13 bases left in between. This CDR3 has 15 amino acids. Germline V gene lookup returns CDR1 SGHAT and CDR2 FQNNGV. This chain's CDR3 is CASSLDRFQADTQYF. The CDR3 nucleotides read TGTGCCAGCAGCTTAGATCGATTTCAGGCCGATACGCAGTATTTT.

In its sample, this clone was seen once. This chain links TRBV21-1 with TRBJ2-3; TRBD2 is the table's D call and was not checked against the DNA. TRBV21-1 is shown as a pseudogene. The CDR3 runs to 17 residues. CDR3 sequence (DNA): TGTGCCAGCAGCAAAGGGGTGGCGACTAGCGCCACAGATACGCAGTATTTT. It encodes CASSKGVATSATDTQYF.

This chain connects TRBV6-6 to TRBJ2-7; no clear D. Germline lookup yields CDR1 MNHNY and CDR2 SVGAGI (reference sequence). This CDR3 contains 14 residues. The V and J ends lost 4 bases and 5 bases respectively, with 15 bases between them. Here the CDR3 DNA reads TGTGCCAGCAGTTGGATCTCGCGGAACCACGAGCAGTACTTC. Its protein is CASSWISRNHEQYF.